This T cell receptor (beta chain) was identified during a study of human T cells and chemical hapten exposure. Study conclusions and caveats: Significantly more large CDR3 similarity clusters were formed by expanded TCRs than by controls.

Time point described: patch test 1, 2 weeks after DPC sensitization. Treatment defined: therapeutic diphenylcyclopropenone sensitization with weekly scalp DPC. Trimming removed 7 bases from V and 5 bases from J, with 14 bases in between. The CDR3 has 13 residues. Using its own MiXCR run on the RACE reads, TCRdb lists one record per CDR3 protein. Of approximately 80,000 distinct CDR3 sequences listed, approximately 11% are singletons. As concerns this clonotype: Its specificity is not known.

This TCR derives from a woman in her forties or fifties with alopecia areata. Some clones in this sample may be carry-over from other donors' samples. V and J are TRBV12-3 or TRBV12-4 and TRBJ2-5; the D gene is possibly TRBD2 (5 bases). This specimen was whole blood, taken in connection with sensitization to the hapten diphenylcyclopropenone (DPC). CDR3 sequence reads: CASTPPEAETQYF. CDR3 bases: TGTGCCAGCACCCCACCGGAGGCGGAGACCCAGTACTTC.